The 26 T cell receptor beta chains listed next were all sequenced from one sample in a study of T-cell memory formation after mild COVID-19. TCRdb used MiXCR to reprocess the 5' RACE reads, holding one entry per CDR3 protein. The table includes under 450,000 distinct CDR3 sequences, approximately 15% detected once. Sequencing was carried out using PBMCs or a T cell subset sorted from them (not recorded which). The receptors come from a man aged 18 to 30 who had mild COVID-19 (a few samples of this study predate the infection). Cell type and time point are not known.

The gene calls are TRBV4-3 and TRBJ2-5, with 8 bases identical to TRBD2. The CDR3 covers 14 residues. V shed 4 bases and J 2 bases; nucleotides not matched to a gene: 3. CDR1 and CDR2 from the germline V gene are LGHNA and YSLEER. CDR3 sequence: CASSPIAGQETQYF. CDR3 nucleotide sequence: TGCGCCAGCAGCCCGATAGCGGGGCAAGAGACCCAGTACTTC.

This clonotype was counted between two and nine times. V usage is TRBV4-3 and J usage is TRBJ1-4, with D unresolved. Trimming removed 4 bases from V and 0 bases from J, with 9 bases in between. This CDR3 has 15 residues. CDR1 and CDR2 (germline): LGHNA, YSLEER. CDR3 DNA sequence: TGCGCCAGCAGCCCCTTCGTAGCAACTAATGAAAAACTGTTTTTT. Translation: CASSPFVATNEKLFF.

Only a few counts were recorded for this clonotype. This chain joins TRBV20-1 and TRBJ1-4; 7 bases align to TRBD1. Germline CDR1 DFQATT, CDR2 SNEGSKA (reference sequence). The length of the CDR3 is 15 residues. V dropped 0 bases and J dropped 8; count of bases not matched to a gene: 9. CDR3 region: CSARDPGRGREKLFF. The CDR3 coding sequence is TGCAGTGCTAGAGATCCTGGCAGGGGGAGAGAAAAACTGTTTTTT.

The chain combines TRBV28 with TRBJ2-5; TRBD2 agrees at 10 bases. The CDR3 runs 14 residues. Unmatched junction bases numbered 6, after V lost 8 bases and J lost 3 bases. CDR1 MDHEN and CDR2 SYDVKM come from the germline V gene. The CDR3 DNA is TGTGCCAGCGCCAGCGGGGGGGCAGAAGAGACCCAGTACTTC. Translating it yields CASASGGAEETQYF.

The CDR3 DNA sequence: TGCAGTGCAGGGACTAGCGGGGGCGATTACAATGAGCAGTTCTTC. Amino acid sequence: CSAGTSGGDYNEQFF. V and J are TRBV20-1 and TRBJ2-1, with 14 bases that match TRBD2. The germline CDR1 and CDR2 sequences are DFQATT and SNEGSKA (reference sequence). The CDR3 totals 15 residues. The J segment lost 4 bases and the V segment lost 6 bases, leaving 5 bases of the junction unmatched.

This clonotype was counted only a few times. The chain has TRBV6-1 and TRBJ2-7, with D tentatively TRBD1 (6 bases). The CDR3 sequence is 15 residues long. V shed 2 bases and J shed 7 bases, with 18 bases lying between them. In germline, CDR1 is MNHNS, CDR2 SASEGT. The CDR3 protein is CASSEKFGRGGEQYV. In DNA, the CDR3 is TGTGCCAGCAGTGAAAAGTTTGGCAGGGGTGGGGAGCAGTACGTC.

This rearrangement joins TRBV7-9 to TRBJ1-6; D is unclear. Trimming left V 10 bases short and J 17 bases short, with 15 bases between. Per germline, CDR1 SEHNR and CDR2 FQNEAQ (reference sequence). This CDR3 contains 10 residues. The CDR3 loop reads CAILVDSIHF. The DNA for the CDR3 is TGTGCCATCCTGGTGGACTCCATCCACTTT.

The CDR3 here is CASGTEVINEKLFF. The DNA of the CDR3 is TGTGCCAGCGGAACAGAGGTTATTAATGAAAAACTGTTTTTT. The chain is built from TRBV11-2 and TRBJ1-4; D remains ambiguous. Germline CDR1 is SGHAT and CDR2 is FQNNGV. Trimming cost V 8 bases and J 4 bases, with 14 bases left between them. The CDR3 length is 14 residues.

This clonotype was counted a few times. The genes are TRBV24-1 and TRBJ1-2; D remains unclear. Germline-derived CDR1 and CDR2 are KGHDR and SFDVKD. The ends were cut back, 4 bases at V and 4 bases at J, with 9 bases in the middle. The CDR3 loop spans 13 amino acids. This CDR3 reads CATSEGPSYGYTF. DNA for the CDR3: TGTGCCACCAGTGAGGGCCCGAGCTATGGCTACACCTTC.

The CDR3 DNA follows: TGTGCCAGCAGCCAAGATAGTTCATGGGGCTGGAGTGCAGATACGCAGTATTTT. Residues: CASSQDSSWGWSADTQYF. The chain combines TRBV4-2 with TRBJ2-3, with TRBD1 as a possible D gene (5 bases). The V and J ends lost 0 bases and 4 bases respectively, with 20 bases between them. CDR1 is LGHNA, CDR2 YNFKEQ, per germline. CDR3 length equals 18 residues.

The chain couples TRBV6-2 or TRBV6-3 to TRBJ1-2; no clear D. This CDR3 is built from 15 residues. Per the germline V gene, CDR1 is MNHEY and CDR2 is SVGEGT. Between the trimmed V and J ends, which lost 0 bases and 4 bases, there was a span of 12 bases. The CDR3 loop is CASSYSIAVTYGYTF. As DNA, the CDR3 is TGTGCCAGCAGTTACTCGATCGCCGTTACCTATGGCTACACCTTC.

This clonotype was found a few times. The DNA for the CDR3 is TGTGCCAGCAGTAAACTAGCGGGGGATCAAGATACGCAGTATTTT. As protein: CASSKLAGDQDTQYF. This chain connects TRBV6-5 to TRBJ2-3, with 11 nucleotides matching TRBD2. V was clipped by 5 bases and J by 5 bases; unmatched bases: 6. The CDR3 is 15 residues long. Germline values: CDR1 MNHEY, CDR2 SVGAGI.

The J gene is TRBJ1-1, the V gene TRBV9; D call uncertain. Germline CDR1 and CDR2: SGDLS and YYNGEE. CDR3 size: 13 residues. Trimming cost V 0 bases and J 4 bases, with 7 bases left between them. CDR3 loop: CASSVAVSTEAFF. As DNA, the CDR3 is TGTGCCAGCAGCGTAGCTGTGAGCACTGAAGCTTTCTTT.

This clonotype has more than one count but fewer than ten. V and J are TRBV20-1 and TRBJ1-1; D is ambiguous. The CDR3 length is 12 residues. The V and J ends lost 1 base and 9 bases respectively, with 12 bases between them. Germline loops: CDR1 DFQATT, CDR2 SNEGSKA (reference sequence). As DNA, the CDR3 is TGCAGTGCTAGAGGTCACAGTTCGAAAGCTTTCTTT. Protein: CSARGHSSKAFF.

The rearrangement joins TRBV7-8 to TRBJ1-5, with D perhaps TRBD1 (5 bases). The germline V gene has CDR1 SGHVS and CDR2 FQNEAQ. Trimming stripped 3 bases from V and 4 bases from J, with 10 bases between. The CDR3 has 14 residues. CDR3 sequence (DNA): TGTGCCAGCAGCTTCAGGGAGGGGAATCAGCCCCAGCATTTT. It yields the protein CASSFREGNQPQHF.

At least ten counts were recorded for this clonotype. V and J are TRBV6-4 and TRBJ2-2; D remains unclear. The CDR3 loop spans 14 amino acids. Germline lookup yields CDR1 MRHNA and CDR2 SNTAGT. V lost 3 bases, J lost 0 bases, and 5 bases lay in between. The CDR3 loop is CASSDLPNTGELFF. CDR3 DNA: TGTGCCAGCAGTGATCTTCCGAACACCGGGGAGCTGTTTTTT.

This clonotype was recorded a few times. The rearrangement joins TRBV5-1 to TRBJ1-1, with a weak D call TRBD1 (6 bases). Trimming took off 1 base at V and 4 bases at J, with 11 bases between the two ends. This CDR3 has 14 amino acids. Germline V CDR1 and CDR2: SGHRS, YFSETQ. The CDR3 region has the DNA TGCGCCAGCAGCTTGCACAGGGAAGCCACTGAAGCTTTCTTT. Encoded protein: CASSLHREATEAFF.

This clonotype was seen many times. The CDR3 region is CAISDSGDDIRGYTF. In DNA form, the CDR3 reads TGTGCCATCAGTGACTCAGGGGACGACATTCGGGGCTACACCTTC. This chain connects TRBV10-3 to TRBJ1-2, with TRBD1 as a possible D gene (6 bases). The V gene's germline CDR1 is ENHRY and CDR2 SYGVKD. V gave up 3 bases and J gave up 8 bases, with 19 bases separating them. This CDR3 region has 15 residues.

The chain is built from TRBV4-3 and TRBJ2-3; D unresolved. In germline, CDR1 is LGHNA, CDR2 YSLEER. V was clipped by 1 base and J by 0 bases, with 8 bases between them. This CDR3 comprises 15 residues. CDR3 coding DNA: TGCGCCAGCAGCCAAGGTTTGGGCAGCACAGATACGCAGTATTTT. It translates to CASSQGLGSTDTQYF.

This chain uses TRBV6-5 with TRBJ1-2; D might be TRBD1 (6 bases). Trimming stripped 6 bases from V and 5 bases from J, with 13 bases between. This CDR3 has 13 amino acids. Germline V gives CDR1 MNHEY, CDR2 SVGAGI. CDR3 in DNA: TGTGCCAGCAGCTATGGGACACAATATGGCTACACCTTC. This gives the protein CASSYGTQYGYTF.

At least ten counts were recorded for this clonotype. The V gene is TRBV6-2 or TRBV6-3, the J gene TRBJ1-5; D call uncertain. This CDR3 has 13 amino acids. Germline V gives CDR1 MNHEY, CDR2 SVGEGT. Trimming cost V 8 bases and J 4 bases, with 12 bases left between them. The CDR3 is CASRAGLNQPQHF. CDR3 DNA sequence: TGTGCCAGCCGGGCGGGATTGAATCAGCCCCAGCATTTT.

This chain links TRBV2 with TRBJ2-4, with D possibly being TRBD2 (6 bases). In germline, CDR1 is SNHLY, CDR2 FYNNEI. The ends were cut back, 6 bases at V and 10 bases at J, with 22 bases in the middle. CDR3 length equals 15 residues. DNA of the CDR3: TGTGCCAGCAGACGGGGACTTGACGCGAACGATATTCAGTACTTC. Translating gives CASRRGLDANDIQYF.

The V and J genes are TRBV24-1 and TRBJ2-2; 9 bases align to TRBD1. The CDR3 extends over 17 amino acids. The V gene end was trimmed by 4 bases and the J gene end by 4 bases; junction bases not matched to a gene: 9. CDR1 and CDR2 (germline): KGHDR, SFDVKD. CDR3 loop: CATSDIQGAAGTGELFF. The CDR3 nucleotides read TGTGCCACCAGTGACATACAGGGGGCTGCGGGCACCGGGGAGCTGTTTTTT.

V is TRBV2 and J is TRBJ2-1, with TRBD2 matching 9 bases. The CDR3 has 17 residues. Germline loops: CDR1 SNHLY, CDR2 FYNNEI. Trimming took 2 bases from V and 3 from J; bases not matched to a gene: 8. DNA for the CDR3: TGTGCCAGCAGTGAAATCCTAGCGGGGATAAACTACAATGAGCAGTTCTTC. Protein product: CASSEILAGINYNEQFF.

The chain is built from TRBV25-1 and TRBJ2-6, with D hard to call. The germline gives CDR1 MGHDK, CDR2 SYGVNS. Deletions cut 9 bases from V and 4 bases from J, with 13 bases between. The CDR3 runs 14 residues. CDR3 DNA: TGTGCCAGTGCCCCCGGTTCCGGGGCCAACGTCCTGACTTTC. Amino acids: CASAPGSGANVLTF.

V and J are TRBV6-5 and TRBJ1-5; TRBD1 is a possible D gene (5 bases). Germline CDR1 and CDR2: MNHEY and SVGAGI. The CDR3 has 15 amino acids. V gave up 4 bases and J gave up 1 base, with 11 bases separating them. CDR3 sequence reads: CASSSAAGSNQPQHF. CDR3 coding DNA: TGTGCCAGCAGTTCAGCCGCAGGGAGCAATCAGCCCCAGCATTTT.